This T cell receptor (beta chain) is drawn from a study of T cells in Graves' hyperthyroidism and ophthalmopathy. The CDR3 covers 16 residues. The V gene's germline CDR1 is MNHEY and CDR2 SVGAGI. The V and J ends lost 2 bases and 3 bases, in that order; junction bases with no gene match: 7. Template material for amplifying TCR beta CDR3 regions consisted of RNA transcripts. The HTBI primer set was used in a first-round RT-PCR of the TCR CDR3. A single record per CDR3 protein comes from TCRdb applying MiXCR to the multiplex PCR reads. The sample comprises 400,000 to 600,000 distinct CDR3 sequences, about 16% of which are singletons, and about 29% rests with the top ten. In this sample, this clonotype turned up many times.

The sequenced sample was blood. The sequence derives from a woman under 40 with Graves' ophthalmopathy. The chain has TRBV6-5 and TRBJ2-3; 8 bases agree with TRBD1. The chain's CDR3 is CASSYQRTGPTDTQYF. The DNA for the CDR3 is TGTGCCAGCAGTTACCAAAGGACAGGGCCAACAGATACGCAGTATTTT.